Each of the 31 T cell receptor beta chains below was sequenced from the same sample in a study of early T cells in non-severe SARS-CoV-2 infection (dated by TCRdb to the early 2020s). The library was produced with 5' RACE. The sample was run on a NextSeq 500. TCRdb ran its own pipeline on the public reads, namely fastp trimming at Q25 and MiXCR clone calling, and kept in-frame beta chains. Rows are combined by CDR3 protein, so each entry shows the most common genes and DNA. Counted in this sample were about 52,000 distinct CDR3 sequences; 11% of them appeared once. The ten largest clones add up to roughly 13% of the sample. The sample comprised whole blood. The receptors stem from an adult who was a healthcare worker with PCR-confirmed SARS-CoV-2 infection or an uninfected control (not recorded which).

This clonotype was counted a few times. This CDR3 reads CASSYGAAFSGANVLTF. The CDR3, as DNA: TGTGCCAGCAGTTACGGGGCAGCCTTCTCTGGGGCCAACGTCCTGACTTTC. The V and J genes are TRBV27 and TRBJ2-6; the D call may be TRBD1 or TRBD2 (5 bases each). This CDR3 is 17 amino acids long. With 4 bases removed from V and 0 bases from J, the gap between germline ends came to 13 bases. Germline CDR1 is MNHEY and CDR2 is SMNVEV (reference sequence).

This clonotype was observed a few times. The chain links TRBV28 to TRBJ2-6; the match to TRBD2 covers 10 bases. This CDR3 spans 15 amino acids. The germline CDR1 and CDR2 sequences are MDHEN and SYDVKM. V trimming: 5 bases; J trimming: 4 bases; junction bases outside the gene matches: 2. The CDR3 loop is CASSQLAGGANVLTF. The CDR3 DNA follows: TGTGCCAGCAGTCAACTAGCGGGAGGGGCCAACGTCCTGACTTTC.

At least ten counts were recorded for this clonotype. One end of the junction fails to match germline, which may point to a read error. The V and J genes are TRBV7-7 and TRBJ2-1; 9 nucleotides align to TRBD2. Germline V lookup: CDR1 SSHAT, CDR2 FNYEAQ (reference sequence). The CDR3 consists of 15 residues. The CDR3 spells CASSLYAGGYNEQFF. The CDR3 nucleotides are TGTGCTAGCAGCTTATACGCGGGAGGGTACAATGAGCAGTTCTTC.

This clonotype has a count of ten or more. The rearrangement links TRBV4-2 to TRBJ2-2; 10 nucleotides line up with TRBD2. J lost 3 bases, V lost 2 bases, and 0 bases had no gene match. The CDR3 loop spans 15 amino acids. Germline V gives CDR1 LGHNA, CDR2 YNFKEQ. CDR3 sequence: CASSQLAGDTGELFF. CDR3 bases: TGTGCCAGCAGCCAACTAGCGGGGGACACCGGGGAGCTGTTTTTT.

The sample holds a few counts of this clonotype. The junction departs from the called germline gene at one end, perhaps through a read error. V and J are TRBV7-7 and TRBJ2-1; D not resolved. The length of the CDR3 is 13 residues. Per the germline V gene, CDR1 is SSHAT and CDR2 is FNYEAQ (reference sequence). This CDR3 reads CASSSGPENEQFF. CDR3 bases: TGTGCTAGCAGCTCCGGGCCTGAAAATGAGCAGTTCTTC. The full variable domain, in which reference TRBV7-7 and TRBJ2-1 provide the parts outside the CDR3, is GAGVSQSPRYKVTKRGQDVTLRCDPISSHATLYWYQQALGQGPEFLTYFNYEAQPDKSGLPSDRFSAERPEGSISTLTIQRTEQRDSAMYRCASSSGPENEQFFGPGTRLTVL.

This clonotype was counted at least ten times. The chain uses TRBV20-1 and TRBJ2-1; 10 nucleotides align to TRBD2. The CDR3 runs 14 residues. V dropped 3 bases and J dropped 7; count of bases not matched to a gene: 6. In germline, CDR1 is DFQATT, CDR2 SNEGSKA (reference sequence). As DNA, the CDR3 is TGCAGTGCTAGCAAGCGGGGGGGTCGTAATGAGCAGTTCTTC. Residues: CSASKRGGRNEQFF.

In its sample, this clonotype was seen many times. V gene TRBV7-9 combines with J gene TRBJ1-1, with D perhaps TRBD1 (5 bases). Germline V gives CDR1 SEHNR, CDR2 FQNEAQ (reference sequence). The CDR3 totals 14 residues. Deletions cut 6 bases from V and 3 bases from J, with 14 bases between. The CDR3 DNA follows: TGTGCCAGCAGTTCAGGGTGGGGGTACACTGAAGCTTTCTTT. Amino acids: CASSSGWGYTEAFF.

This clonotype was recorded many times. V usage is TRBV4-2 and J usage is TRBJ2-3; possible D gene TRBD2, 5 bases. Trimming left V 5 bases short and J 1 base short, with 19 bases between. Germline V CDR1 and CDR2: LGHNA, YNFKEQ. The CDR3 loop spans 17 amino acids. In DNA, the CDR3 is TGTGCCAGCAGCTACACCCAGAACAGCGGCGGCACAGATACGCAGTATTTT. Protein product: CASSYTQNSGGTDTQYF.

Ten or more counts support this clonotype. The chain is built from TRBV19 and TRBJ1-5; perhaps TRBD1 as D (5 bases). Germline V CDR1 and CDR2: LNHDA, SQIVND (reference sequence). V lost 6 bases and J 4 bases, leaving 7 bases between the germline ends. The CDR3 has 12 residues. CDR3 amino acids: CASRGPNQPQHF. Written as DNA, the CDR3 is TGTGCCAGTAGGGGGCCAAATCAGCCCCAGCATTTT. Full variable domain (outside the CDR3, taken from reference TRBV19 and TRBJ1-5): DGGITQSPKYLFRKEGQNVTLSCEQNLNHDAMYWYRQDPGQGLRLIYYSQIVNDFQKGDIAEGYSVSREKKESFPLTVTSAQKNPTAFYLCASRGPNQPQHFGDGTRLSIL.

CDR3 in DNA: TGTGCCAGCTCACCAGGGGTTAATGAGCAGTTCTTC. As protein: CASSPGVNEQFF. The chain uses TRBV18 and TRBJ2-1; the D is unclear. The CDR3 contains 12 residues. Deletions cut 2 bases from V and 7 bases from J, with 6 bases between. Germline CDR1 KGHSH, CDR2 LQKENI.

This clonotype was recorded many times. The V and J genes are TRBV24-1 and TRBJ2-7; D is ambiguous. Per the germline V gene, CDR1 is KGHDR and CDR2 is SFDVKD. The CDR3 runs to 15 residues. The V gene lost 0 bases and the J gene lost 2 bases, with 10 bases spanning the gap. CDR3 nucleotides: TGTGCCACCAGTGATTTGGGACCGAGGACCTACGAGCAGTACTTC. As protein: CATSDLGPRTYEQYF.

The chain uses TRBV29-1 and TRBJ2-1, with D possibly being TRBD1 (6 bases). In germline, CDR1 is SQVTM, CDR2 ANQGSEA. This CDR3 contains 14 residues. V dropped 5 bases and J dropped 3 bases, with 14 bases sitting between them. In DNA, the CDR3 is TGCAGCGTTCGAGGTGGGACACTCTACAATGAGCAGTTCTTC. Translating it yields CSVRGGTLYNEQFF.

Written as DNA, the CDR3 is TGTGCCAGCAGCCAAGAGTGGACGAGGGGGCGCGGCTCCTACAATGAGCAGTTCTTC. This gives the protein CASSQEWTRGRGSYNEQFF. The chain joins TRBV14 to TRBJ2-1; TRBD1 agrees at 7 bases. The CDR3 runs 19 residues. Trimming removed 0 bases from V and 0 bases from J; junction bases left unmatched: 11. CDR1 is SGHDN and CDR2 is FVKESK in the germline V gene. Filled out from reference TRBV14 and TRBJ2-1, the complete variable domain reads EAGVTQFPSHSVIEKGQTVTLRCDPISGHDNLYWYRRVMGKEIKFLLHFVKESKQDESGMPNNRFLAERTGGTYSTLKVQPAELEDSGVYFCASSQEWTRGRGSYNEQFFGPGTRLTVL.

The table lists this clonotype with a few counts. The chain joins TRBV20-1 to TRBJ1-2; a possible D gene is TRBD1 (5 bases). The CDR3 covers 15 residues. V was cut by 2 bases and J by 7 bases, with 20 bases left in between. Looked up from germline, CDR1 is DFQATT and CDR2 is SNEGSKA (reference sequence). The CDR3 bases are TGCAGTGCTAGATCCTCGGTGGGCAGGGTTGGTGGCTACACCTTC. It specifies CSARSSVGRVGGYTF.

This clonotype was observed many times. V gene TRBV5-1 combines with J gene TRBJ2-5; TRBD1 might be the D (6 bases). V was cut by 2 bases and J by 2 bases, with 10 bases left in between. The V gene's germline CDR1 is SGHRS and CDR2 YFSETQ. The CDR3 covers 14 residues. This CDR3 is CASSLSGQQETQYF. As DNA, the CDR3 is TGCGCCAGCAGCTTATCCGGACAGCAAGAGACCCAGTACTTC.

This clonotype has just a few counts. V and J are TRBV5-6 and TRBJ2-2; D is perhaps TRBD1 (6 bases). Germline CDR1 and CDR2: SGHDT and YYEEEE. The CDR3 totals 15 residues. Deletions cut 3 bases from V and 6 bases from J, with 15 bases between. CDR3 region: CASSSWAAGAGELFF. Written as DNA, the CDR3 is TGTGCCAGCAGCTCGTGGGCGGCAGGGGCCGGGGAGCTGTTTTTT.

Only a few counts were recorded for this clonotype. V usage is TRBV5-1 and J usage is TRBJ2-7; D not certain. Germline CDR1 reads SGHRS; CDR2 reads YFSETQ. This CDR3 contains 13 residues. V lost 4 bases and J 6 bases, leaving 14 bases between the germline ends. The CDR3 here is CASSPSVAGEQYF. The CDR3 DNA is TGCGCCAGCAGCCCCTCCGTGGCTGGCGAGCAGTACTTC.

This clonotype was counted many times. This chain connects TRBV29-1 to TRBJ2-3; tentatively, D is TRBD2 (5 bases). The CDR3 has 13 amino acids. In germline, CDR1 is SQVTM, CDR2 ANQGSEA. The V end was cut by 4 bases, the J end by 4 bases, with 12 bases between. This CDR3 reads CSVGRPAADTQYF. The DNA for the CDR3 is TGCAGCGTTGGGAGGCCAGCGGCAGATACGCAGTATTTT.

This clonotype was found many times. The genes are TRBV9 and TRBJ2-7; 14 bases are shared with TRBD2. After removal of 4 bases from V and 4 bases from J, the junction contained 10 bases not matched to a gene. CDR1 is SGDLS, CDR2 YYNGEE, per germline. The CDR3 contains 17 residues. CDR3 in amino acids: CASSPGLAGGPLYEQYF. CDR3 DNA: TGTGCCAGCAGCCCCGGACTAGCGGGAGGCCCTCTTTACGAGCAGTACTTC.

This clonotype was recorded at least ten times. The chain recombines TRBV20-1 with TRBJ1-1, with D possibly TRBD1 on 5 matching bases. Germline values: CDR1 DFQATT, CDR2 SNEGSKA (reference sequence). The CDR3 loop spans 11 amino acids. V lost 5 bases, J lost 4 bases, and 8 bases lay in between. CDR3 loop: CSAVRVTEAFF. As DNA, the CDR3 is TGCAGTGCTGTCAGGGTCACTGAAGCTTTCTTT.

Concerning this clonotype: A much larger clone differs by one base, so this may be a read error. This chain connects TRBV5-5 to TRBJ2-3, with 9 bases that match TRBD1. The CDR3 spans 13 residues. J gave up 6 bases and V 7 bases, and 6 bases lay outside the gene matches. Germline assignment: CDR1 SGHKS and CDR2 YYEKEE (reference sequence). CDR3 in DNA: TGTGCCAGCTGTGAACAGGGGGCTGATACGCAGTATTTT. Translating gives CASCEQGADTQYF.

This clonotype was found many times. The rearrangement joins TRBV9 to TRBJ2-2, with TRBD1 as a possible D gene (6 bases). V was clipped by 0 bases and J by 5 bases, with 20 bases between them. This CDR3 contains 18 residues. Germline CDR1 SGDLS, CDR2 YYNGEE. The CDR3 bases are TGTGCCAGCAGCGTAGCTACTGTACCAGGGGCCATGACCGGGGAGCTGTTTTTT. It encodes CASSVATVPGAMTGELFF.

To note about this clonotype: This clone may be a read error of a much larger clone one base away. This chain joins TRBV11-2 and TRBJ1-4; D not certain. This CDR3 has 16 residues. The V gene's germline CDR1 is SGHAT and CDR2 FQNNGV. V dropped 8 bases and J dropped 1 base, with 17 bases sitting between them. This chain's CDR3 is CASGPGVSGTNEKLFF. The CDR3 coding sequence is TGTGCCAGCGGCCCCGGCGTGAGCGGAACTAATGAAAAACTGTTTTTT.

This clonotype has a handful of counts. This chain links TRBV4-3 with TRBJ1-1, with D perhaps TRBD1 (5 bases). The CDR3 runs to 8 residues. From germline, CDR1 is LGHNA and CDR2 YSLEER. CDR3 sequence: CSGDPAFF. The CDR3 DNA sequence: TGCTCGGGGGACCCAGCTTTCTTT.

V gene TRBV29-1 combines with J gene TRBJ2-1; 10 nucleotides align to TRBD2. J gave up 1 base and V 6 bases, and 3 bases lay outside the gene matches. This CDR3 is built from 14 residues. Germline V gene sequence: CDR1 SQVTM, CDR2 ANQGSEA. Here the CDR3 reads CSVKLAGSYNEQFF. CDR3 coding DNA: TGCAGCGTGAAACTAGCGGGATCCTACAATGAGCAGTTCTTC.

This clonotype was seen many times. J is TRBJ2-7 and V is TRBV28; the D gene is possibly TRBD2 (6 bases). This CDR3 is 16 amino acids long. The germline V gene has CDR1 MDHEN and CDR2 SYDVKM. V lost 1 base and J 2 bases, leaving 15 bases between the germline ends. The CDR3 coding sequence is TGTGCCAGCAGTTTATCGGGGGACTTTCCAACCTACGAGCAGTACTTC. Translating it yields CASSLSGDFPTYEQYF. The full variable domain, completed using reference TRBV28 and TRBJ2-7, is DVKVTQSSRYLVKRTGEKVFLECVQDMDHENMFWYRQDPGLGLRLIYFSYDVKMKEKGDIPEGYSVSREKKERFSLILESASTNQTSMYLCASSLSGDFPTYEQYFGPGTRLTVT.

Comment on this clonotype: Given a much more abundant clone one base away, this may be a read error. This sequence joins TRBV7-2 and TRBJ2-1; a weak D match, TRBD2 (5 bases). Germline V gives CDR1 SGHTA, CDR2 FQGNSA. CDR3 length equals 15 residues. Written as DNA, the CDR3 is TGTGTCAGCAGCTTAGCAGCTAGCTGGGGAAATGAGCAGTTCTTC. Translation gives CVSSLAASWGNEQFF.

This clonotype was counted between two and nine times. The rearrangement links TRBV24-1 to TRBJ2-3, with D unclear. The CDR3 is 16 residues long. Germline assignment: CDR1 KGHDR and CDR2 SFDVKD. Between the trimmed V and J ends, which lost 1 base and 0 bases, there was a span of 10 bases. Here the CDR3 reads CATSDFGSASTDTQYF. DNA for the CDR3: TGTGCCACCAGTGATTTCGGGTCGGCAAGCACAGATACGCAGTATTTT.

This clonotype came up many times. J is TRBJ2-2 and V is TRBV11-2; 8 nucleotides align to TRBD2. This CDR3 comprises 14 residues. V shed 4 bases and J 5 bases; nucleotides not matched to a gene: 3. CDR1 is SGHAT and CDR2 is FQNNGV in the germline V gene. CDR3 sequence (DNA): TGTGCCAGCAGCTCGGGACTAGATACCGGGGAGCTGTTTTTT. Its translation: CASSSGLDTGELFF.

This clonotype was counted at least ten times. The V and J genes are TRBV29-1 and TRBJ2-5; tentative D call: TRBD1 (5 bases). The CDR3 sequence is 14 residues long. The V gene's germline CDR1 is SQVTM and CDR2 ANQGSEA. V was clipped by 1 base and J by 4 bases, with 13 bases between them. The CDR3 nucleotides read TGCAGCGTTGAAGGTAACAGGAGAGGAGAGACCCAGTACTTC. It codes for CSVEGNRRGETQYF.

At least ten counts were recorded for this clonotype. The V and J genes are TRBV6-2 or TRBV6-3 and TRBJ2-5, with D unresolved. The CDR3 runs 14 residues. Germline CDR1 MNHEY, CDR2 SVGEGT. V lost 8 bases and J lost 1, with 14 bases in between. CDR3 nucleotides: TGTGCCAGCGCCCCACGCGGATTCCAAGAGACCCAGTACTTC. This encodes CASAPRGFQETQYF.